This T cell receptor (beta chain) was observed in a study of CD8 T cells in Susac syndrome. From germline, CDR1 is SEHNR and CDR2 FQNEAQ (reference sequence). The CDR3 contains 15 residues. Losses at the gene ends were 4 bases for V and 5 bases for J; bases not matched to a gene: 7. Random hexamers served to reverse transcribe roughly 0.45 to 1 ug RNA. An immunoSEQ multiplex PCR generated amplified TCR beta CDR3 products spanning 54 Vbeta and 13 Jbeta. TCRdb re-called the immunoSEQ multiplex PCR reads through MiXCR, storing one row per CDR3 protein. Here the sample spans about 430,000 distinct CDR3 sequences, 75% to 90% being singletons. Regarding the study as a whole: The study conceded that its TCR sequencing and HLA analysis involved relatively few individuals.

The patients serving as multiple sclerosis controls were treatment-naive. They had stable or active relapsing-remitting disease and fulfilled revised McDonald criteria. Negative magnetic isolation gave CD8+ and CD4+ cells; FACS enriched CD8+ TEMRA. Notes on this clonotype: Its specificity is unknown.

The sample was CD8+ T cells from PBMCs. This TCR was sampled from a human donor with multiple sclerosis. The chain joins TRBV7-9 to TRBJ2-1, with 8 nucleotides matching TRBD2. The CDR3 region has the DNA TGTGCCAGCAGCTCCTTAGCGGGGCCTAACAATGAGCAGTTCTTC. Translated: CASSSLAGPNNEQFF.